The T cell receptor (beta chain) described here comes from a study of identical twins. Study-wide results and limits: The study found that models underestimated out-of-frame TCR alpha sharing in monozygotic twins.

In germline, CDR1 is DFQATT, CDR2 SNEGSKA (reference sequence). Deletions cut 2 bases from V and 8 bases from J, with 10 bases between. There are 12 residues in the CDR3. Note on this clonotype: Its specificity is unknown.

Using its own MiXCR run on the 5' RACE reads, TCRdb lists one record per CDR3 protein. Altogether fewer than 450,000 distinct CDR3 sequences are present, roughly 9% being singletons, with the ten largest covering approximately 9.3%. The TCR sequence derives from a woman aged 45-59 years in good health. The sequenced sample consisted of naive T cells sorted from blood. The chain is built from TRBV20-1 and TRBJ2-1, with D unclear. CDR3 region: CSARLSTDEQFF. The CDR3 DNA follows: TGCAGTGCTAGACTATCTACGGATGAGCAGTTCTTC.